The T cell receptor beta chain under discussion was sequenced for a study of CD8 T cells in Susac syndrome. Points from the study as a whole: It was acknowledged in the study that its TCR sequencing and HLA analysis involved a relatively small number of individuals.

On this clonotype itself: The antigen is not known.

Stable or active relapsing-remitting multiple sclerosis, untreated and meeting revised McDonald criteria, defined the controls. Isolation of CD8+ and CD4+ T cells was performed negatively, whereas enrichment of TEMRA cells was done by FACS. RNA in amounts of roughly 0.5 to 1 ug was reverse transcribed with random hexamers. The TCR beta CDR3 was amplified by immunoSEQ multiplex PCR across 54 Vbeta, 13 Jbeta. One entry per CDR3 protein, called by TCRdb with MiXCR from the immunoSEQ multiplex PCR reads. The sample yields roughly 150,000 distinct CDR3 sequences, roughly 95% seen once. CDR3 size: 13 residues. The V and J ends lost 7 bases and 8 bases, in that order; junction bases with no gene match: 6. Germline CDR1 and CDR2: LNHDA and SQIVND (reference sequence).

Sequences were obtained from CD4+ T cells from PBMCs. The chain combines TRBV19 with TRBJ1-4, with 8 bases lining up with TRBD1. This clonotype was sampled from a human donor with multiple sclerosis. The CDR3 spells CASKRTGQEKLFF. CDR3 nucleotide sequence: TGTGCCAGTAAGAGGACAGGGCAAGAAAAACTGTTTTTT.